Listed below are T cell receptor beta chains from one sample, sequenced in a study of T cells in Graves' hyperthyroidism and ophthalmopathy. One entry per CDR3 protein, called by TCRdb with MiXCR from the multiplex PCR reads. The table records approximately 520,000 distinct CDR3 sequences, less than 25% of them present only once. Material for sequencing was blood. These receptors came from a woman aged 30 to 39 with Graves' ophthalmopathy. Each CDR3 is given without its conserved first and last residue. The D gene is left open where the match is weak.

TRBV15,NA,TRBJ1-5,ATSRDREYSNQPQH
TRBV11-2,NA,TRBJ1-2,ATIETDYGYT
TRBV20-1,NA,TRBJ2-2,SAREGGAGGELF
TRBV5-1,NA,TRBJ1-1,ASSFAGGTAF
TRBV6-4,TRBD2,TRBJ2-2,ASSALAGEDTGELF
TRBV12-3/TRBV12-4,TRBD1,TRBJ1-5,ASSPQGADQPQH
TRBV28,TRBD1,TRBJ1-2,ASSFIQGARRGYT
TRBV15,TRBD1,TRBJ1-2,ATSRDSLDRSGGYT
TRBV24-1,NA,TRBJ2-5,ATESDSETQY
TRBV7-6,NA,TRBJ2-7,ASSPEAKGRVLYEQY
TRBV5-5,NA,TRBJ1-2,ASSLVGVNYGYT
TRBV7-2,NA,TRBJ1-1,ASSLVYPPEAF
TRBV19,TRBD2,TRBJ2-3,ASSIVPTSGAYTDTQY
TRBV27,NA,TRBJ1-2,ASGKRVDYGYT
TRBV11-2,TRBD2,TRBJ2-7,ASSSLSGGAYEQY
TRBV5-1,TRBD1,TRBJ1-1,ASSLAGGSDTEAF
TRBV7-3,TRBD1,TRBJ2-5,ASSPTGAGETQY
TRBV5-1,NA,TRBJ2-5,ASSPRGAVEETQY
TRBV5-1,NA,TRBJ1-5,ASSLGGPHQPQH
TRBV6-1,TRBD1,TRBJ1-5,ASSARGHSQPQH
TRBV2,TRBD2,TRBJ2-7,ASRARGLAGVYEQY
TRBV6-2/TRBV6-3,NA,TRBJ2-4,ASSYTRGWIQY
TRBV6-2/TRBV6-3,NA,TRBJ2-6,AAGGRDSGANVLT
TRBV7-8,TRBD1,TRBJ1-2,ASSRWDRNYGYT
TRBV2,NA,TRBJ2-2,ASSKSVGTGELF
TRBV2,NA,TRBJ2-7,ASHADEQY
TRBV30,NA,TRBJ2-7,AWGREYEQY
TRBV4-1,NA,TRBJ2-7,ASSPMDGAIYEQY
TRBV6-2/TRBV6-3,NA,TRBJ1-1,ASSYSAGEGRTEAF
TRBV27,TRBD1,TRBJ1-5,ASSPKGALGNQPQH
TRBV5-1,NA,TRBJ2-7,ASSESTHPTLEQY
TRBV3-1,NA,TRBJ2-7,ATGDTDEQY
TRBV4-1,NA,TRBJ1-5,ASSQDPGYQPQH
TRBV29-1,NA,TRBJ1-2,SVPGQGSYSNYGYT
TRBV19,TRBD1,TRBJ2-3,ASRDRPSSTDTQY
TRBV28,NA,TRBJ2-7,ASTSPGGVGYEQY
TRBV3-1,TRBD2,TRBJ2-7,ASSQTLTSGPSEQY
TRBV29-1,TRBD2,TRBJ2-7,SVLASLAGTYEQY
TRBV6-1,NA,TRBJ2-2,ASRGIRQANTGELF
TRBV6-5,NA,TRBJ1-3,ASSYGGDVGNTIY
TRBV28,NA,TRBJ2-7,ATRLVSEQY
TRBV7-9,NA,TRBJ1-2,ASSPPAIPYGYT
TRBV5-1,NA,TRBJ1-2,ASSLASGRVYGYT
TRBV2,NA,TRBJ2-3,ASTHQWDTPDTQY
TRBV2,NA,TRBJ1-5,ASSGQVSSNQPQH
TRBV10-1,NA,TRBJ1-2,ASSPGPIT
TRBV28,NA,TRBJ1-3,ASSPGGRSSGNTIY
TRBV12-3/TRBV12-4,NA,TRBJ1-1,ASSLSAGMNTEAF